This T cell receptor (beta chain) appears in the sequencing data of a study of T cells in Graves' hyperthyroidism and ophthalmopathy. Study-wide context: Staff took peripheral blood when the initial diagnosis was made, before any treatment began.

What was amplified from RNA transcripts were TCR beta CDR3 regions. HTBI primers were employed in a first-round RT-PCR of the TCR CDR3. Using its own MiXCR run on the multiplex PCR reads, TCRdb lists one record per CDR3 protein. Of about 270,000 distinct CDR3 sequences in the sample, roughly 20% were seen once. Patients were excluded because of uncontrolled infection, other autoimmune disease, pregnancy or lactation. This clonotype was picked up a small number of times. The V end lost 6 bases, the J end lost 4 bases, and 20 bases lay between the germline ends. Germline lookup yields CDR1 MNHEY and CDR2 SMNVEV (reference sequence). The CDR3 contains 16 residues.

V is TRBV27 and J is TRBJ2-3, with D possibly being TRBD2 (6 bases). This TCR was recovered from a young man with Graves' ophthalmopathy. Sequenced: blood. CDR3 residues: CASRFLGTGGPDTQYF. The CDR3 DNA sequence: TGTGCCAGCAGGTTTCTCGGGACTGGCGGGCCAGATACGCAGTATTTT.